The 25 T cell receptor beta chains below all came from one sample that was sequenced in a study of CD8 T cells in ankylosing spondylitis. General study results and limits: Among TCR beta sequences, a motif of several highly homologous variants appeared characteristic of ankylosing spondylitis blood.

TCRdb re-called the 5' RACE reads with MiXCR, one entry per CDR3 protein. The table shows more than 250,000 distinct CDR3 sequences, with less than 9.5% occurring only once. The antigens for these receptors are not known. Sequencing input: blood, either unsorted or a sorted T cell fraction (not recorded which). All receptors come from a male donor with ankylosing spondylitis.

The CDR3 sequence: CASSISGLRGHEQYF. DNA of the CDR3: TGTGCCAGTAGTATATCGGGACTCAGGGGGCACGAGCAGTACTTC. The chain carries TRBV19 and TRBJ2-7, with TRBD1 matching over 8 bases. CDR3 size: 15 residues. CDR1 LNHDA and CDR2 SQIVND come from the germline V gene (reference sequence). Trimming took 2 bases from V and 5 from J; bases not matched to a gene: 8.

This clonotype was detected only a few times. V is TRBV5-1 and J is TRBJ1-4; tentative D call: TRBD1 (5 bases). This CDR3 has 14 amino acids. CDR1 SGHRS and CDR2 YFSETQ come from the germline V gene. The V gene lost 0 bases and the J gene lost 5 bases, with 8 bases spanning the gap. This chain's CDR3 is CASSLEGVNEKLFF. DNA for the CDR3: TGCGCCAGCAGCTTGGAAGGGGTAAATGAAAAACTGTTTTTT.

This clonotype was seen a few times. The chain combines TRBV5-1 with TRBJ2-4; D remains unclear. Per the germline V gene, CDR1 is SGHRS and CDR2 is YFSETQ. CDR3 size: 14 residues. The germline V and J ends were trimmed by 2 bases and 0 bases, with 6 bases remaining between them. CDR3 loop: CASSLEIAKNIQYF. The DNA of the CDR3 is TGCGCCAGCAGCTTAGAGATAGCCAAAAACATTCAGTACTTC.

This clonotype was found a few times. J is TRBJ1-4 and V is TRBV7-2; TRBD1 agrees at 7 bases. Germline V lookup: CDR1 SGHTA, CDR2 FQGNSA. The CDR3 runs to 14 residues. V was clipped by 5 bases and J by 8 bases; unmatched bases: 8. This CDR3 is CASSITGAGEKLFF. As DNA, the CDR3 is TGTGCCAGCAGCATAACAGGGGCTGGCGAAAAACTGTTTTTT.

At least ten counts were recorded for this clonotype. V usage is TRBV29-1 and J usage is TRBJ2-5; no reliable D call. CDR3 length: 12 amino acids. Per the germline V gene, CDR1 is SQVTM and CDR2 is ANQGSEA. V shed 6 bases and J shed 2 bases, with 10 bases lying between them. The CDR3 sequence is CSVPDSQETQYF. CDR3 DNA: TGCAGCGTCCCAGACTCACAAGAGACCCAGTACTTC.

Only a few counts were recorded for this clonotype. The V and J genes are TRBV18 and TRBJ2-5; maybe TRBD2 (6 bases). Trimming left V 3 bases short and J 7 bases short, with 18 bases between. Germline values: CDR1 KGHSH, CDR2 LQKENI. This CDR3 region has 15 residues. The chain's CDR3 is CASSPRDSGDGTQYF. The CDR3 nucleotides are TGTGCCAGCTCACCCCGGGACTCCGGGGATGGGACCCAGTACTTC. Complete variable domain (other parts from reference TRBV18 and TRBJ2-5): NAGVMQNPRHLVRRRGQEARLRCSPMKGHSHVYWYRQLPEEGLKFMVYLQKENIIDESGMPKERFSAEFPKEGPSILRIQQVVRGDSAAYFCASSPRDSGDGTQYFGPGTRLLVL.

The chain uses TRBV19 and TRBJ1-1; D may be TRBD1 (5 bases). The CDR3 spans 13 residues. The V end lost 4 bases, the J end lost 8 bases, and 14 bases lay between the germline ends. In germline, CDR1 is LNHDA, CDR2 SQIVND (reference sequence). The CDR3 loop is CASSTWGSSEAFF. The CDR3 nucleotides read TGTGCCAGTAGTACATGGGGGAGCTCAGAAGCTTTCTTT.

This clonotype was seen only a few times. The gene calls are TRBV14 and TRBJ1-1; D is uncertain. V dropped 3 bases and J dropped 5 bases, with 4 bases sitting between them. The CDR3 length is 11 residues. Germline V gives CDR1 SGHDN, CDR2 FVKESK. CDR3 bases: TGTGCCAGCAGCCATCATACTGAAGCTTTCTTT. Amino acid sequence: CASSHHTEAFF.

This clonotype was observed at least ten times. This chain connects TRBV7-2 to TRBJ2-2, with 7 bases fitting TRBD1. Germline V gene data show CDR1 as SGHTA and CDR2 as FQGNSA. This CDR3 has 15 amino acids. J was trimmed by 3 bases and V by 4 bases; bases with no gene match: 5. The CDR3 sequence is CASSSNRGDTGELFF. CDR3 coding DNA: TGTGCCAGCAGCTCCAACAGGGGTGACACCGGGGAGCTGTTTTTT. Full variable domain (rest looked up from reference TRBV7-2 and TRBJ2-2): GAGVSQSPSNKVTEKGKDVELRCDPISGHTALYWYRQSLGQGLEFLIYFQGNSAPDKSGLPSDRFSAERTGGSVSTLTIQRTQQEDSAVYLCASSSNRGDTGELFFGEGSRLTVL.

J is TRBJ2-6 and V is TRBV19; D is unclear. This CDR3 comprises 13 residues. CDR1 LNHDA and CDR2 SQIVND come from the germline V gene (reference sequence). Trimming removed 9 bases at V and 0 bases at J, with 6 bases between. CDR3 nucleotides: TGTGCCAGCCGGATCTCTGGGGCCAACGTCCTGACTTTC. This encodes CASRISGANVLTF.

This clonotype was seen only a few times. J is TRBJ2-1 and V is TRBV9; the D is unclear. CDR3 size: 15 residues. CDR1 and CDR2 from the germline V gene are SGDLS and YYNGEE. Between the trimmed V and J ends, which lost 4 bases and 0 bases, there was a span of 11 bases. CDR3: CASSSYGSSYNEQFF. The CDR3 DNA reads TGTGCCAGCAGCTCGTATGGCAGCTCCTACAATGAGCAGTTCTTC.

This clonotype was picked up many times. V usage is TRBV29-1 and J usage is TRBJ2-1; 10 bases align to TRBD2. Per the germline V gene, CDR1 is SQVTM and CDR2 is ANQGSEA. V lost 7 bases, J lost 1 base, and 10 bases stayed unmatched. CDR3 length equals 16 residues. CDR3 region: CSAPSGGGESYNEQFF. DNA of the CDR3: TGCAGCGCGCCTAGCGGGGGCGGAGAGTCCTACAATGAGCAGTTCTTC.

The V gene is TRBV5-1, the J gene TRBJ1-1, with a weak D call TRBD1 (5 bases). The CDR3 sequence is 18 residues long. V lost 4 bases to trimming and J lost 2 bases, with 24 bases between them. Germline lookup yields CDR1 SGHRS and CDR2 YFSETQ. CDR3 nucleotide sequence: TGCGCCAGCAGCATCCAAACCGGGACCAAGTCGCCCAACACTGAAGCTTTCTTT. It yields the protein CASSIQTGTKSPNTEAFF.

The table lists this clonotype with a few counts. The chain combines TRBV28 with TRBJ2-7, with D possibly being TRBD1 (5 bases). The germline V and J ends were trimmed by 3 bases and 0 bases, with 18 bases remaining between them. The germline gives CDR1 MDHEN, CDR2 SYDVKM. The length of the CDR3 is 17 residues. Here the CDR3 DNA reads TGTGCCAGCAGTTTTTTCGCGGTAGGGGCCTTCTCCTACGAGCAGTACTTC. It codes for CASSFFAVGAFSYEQYF.

The rearrangement links TRBV29-1 to TRBJ2-1; D is unclear. This CDR3 contains 11 residues. The V gene lost 5 bases and the J gene lost 2 bases, with 4 bases spanning the gap. Germline V gene lookup returns CDR1 SQVTM and CDR2 ANQGSEA. The CDR3, as DNA: TGCAGCGTTAGAGCCTACAATGAGCAGTTCTTC. It encodes CSVRAYNEQFF.

CDR3 in amino acids: CASSLGGQGGYTF. Here the CDR3 DNA reads TGTGCCAGCAGCCTCGGCGGGCAGGGTGGCTACACCTTC. The chain couples TRBV7-9 to TRBJ1-2, with D tentatively TRBD1 (5 bases). V lost 5 bases, J lost 7 bases, and 14 bases lay in between. Germline V gene sequence: CDR1 SEHNR, CDR2 FQNEAQ (reference sequence). The CDR3 is 13 amino acids.

A few counts support this clonotype. The chain links TRBV6-5 to TRBJ2-4; 9 bases line up with TRBD1. The length of the CDR3 is 16 residues. The V gene end was trimmed by 1 base and the J gene end by 6 bases; junction bases not matched to a gene: 7. Germline V CDR1 and CDR2: MNHEY, SVGAGI. Here the CDR3 reads CASSYYPGQGGNIQYF. In DNA form, the CDR3 reads TGTGCCAGCAGTTACTACCCGGGACAGGGTGGAAACATTCAGTACTTC.

This clonotype appeared a few times. The V and J genes are TRBV7-2 and TRBJ2-4, with D possibly TRBD1 on 5 matching bases. This CDR3 is built from 15 residues. CDR1 is SGHTA, CDR2 FQGNSA, per germline. V lost 2 bases, J lost 2 bases, and 10 bases lay in between. The CDR3 nucleotides read TGTGCCAGCAGCTTAAATAGGGGTACCAAAAACATTCAGTACTTC. Protein sequence: CASSLNRGTKNIQYF.

The rearrangement joins TRBV28 to TRBJ1-5, with D maybe TRBD1 (6 bases). Trimming removed 1 base at V and 2 bases at J, with 9 bases between. The germline V gene has CDR1 MDHEN and CDR2 SYDVKM. The CDR3 loop spans 15 amino acids. For the CDR3, the DNA is TGTGCCAGCAGTTTATCCCCAGGGGGCAATCAGCCCCAGCATTTT. Amino acids: CASSLSPGGNQPQHF.

This clonotype was recorded many times. The rearrangement uses TRBV20-1 and TRBJ2-7, with a tentative D call TRBD2 (5 bases). The CDR3 contains 14 residues. The germline CDR1 and CDR2 sequences are DFQATT and SNEGSKA (reference sequence). The V gene lost 5 bases and the J gene lost 4 bases, with 18 bases spanning the gap. The CDR3 reads CSAFTKSGYYEQYF. The DNA for the CDR3 is TGCAGTGCTTTCACTAAGTCGGGGTATTACGAGCAGTACTTC.

The chain couples TRBV20-1 to TRBJ2-1, with 7 bases aligning to TRBD2. This CDR3 has 13 residues. Trimming removed 3 bases from V and 12 bases from J; junction bases left unmatched: 11. The V gene's germline CDR1 is DFQATT and CDR2 SNEGSKA (reference sequence). CDR3 amino acids: CSASSAGGRGQFF. The CDR3 DNA follows: TGCAGTGCTAGCAGCGCGGGCGGGAGAGGGCAGTTCTTC.

This clonotype came up many times. The chain links TRBV29-1 to TRBJ2-1; 10 positions agree with TRBD1. J lost 8 bases, V lost 6 bases, and 16 bases had no gene match. This CDR3 is built from 16 residues. In germline, CDR1 is SQVTM, CDR2 ANQGSEA. CDR3 sequence (DNA): TGCAGCGTCGACAATGGCGGGACAGGGGATACGGATGAGCAGTTCTTC. Its translation: CSVDNGGTGDTDEQFF.

The table lists this clonotype with many counts. The chain links TRBV11-3 to TRBJ2-1, with 9 bases aligning to TRBD2. Germline-derived CDR1 and CDR2 are SGHNT and YENEEA. This CDR3 has 15 residues. The ends lost 1 base at V and 3 bases at J; junction bases unmatched: 1. This CDR3 is CASSLASGVYNEQFF. The CDR3 bases are TGTGCCAGCAGCTTAGCTAGCGGGGTCTACAATGAGCAGTTCTTC.

The rearrangement uses TRBV7-6 and TRBJ2-5, with 7 nucleotides matching TRBD2. The germline gives CDR1 SGHVS, CDR2 FNYEAQ. This CDR3 has 15 amino acids. The V and J ends lost 3 bases and 5 bases, in that order; junction bases with no gene match: 9. The CDR3 protein is CASSFRAGTRETQYF. The CDR3 nucleotides read TGTGCCAGCAGCTTTCGAGCGGGAACCAGGGAGACCCAGTACTTC.

This chain connects TRBV9 to TRBJ2-2; D is possibly TRBD1 (6 bases). The germline V gene has CDR1 SGDLS and CDR2 YYNGEE. V lost 4 bases, J lost 1 base, and 14 bases lay in between. The CDR3 totals 16 residues. CDR3 sequence: CASSKRTDWNTGELFF. DNA of the CDR3: TGTGCCAGCAGCAAACGGACAGACTGGAACACCGGGGAGCTGTTTTTT.